The text below deals with one T cell receptor beta chain. The antigen is undetermined. MiXCR, applied by TCRdb to the 5' RACE reads, yields one record per CDR3 protein. The sample lists about 1.7 million distinct CDR3 sequences; roughly 35% were seen once. V lost 2 bases, J lost 8 bases, and 8 bases stayed unmatched. Looked up from germline, CDR1 is MNHEY and CDR2 is SVGAGI. CDR3 length: 15 residues. The data belong to a study of identical twins. Study results and limitations: For cord blood, abundant beta clonotypes had fewer insertions, unlike memory repertoires, which showed none. Out-of-frame alpha sequences shared by twins showed excess low generation probability.

This receptor was identified in a newborn girl in good health. Sequenced: cord blood. This sequence joins TRBV6-5 and TRBJ2-1; 8 bases are shared with TRBD2. The DNA of the CDR3 is TGTGCCAGCAGTTACGGGCCGGGAGGGCGGCATGAGCAGTTCTTC. This translates into CASSYGPGGRHEQFF.